This T cell receptor (beta chain) came from a study of blood T cell repertoires in COVID-19. At the level of the study: PBMCs, B-cell-depleted T cells, or T cells were the source of the cDNA or gDNA that made up the material.

In the study's own analysis: Using reference gene primer amplification, nucleated cell counts were estimated. The repertoire was sequenced with immunoSEQ multiplex PCR; TCRdb's copy has only in-frame clones and lacks some. The DNA was the basis for D and trimming; V, J and clone size are from that table. The sample includes fewer than 500,000 clones, roughly 86% of them seen just once. The V gene end was trimmed by 4 bases and the J gene end by 2 bases; junction bases not matched to a gene: 5. This CDR3 contains 14 residues. The germline V gene encodes CDR1 SGHNT and CDR2 YYREEE (reference sequence).

V and J are TRBV5-4 and TRBJ1-2; TRBD1 agrees at 7 bases. The source of this sequence is a human donor with acute or convalescent COVID-19. The donor label of this sample is uncertain. The sequencing input was peripheral blood. CDR3 DNA: TGTGCCAGCAGCCCGGACAGGCAAAACTATGGCTACACCTTC. It specifies CASSPDRQNYGYTF.